The clone carrying this T cell receptor beta chain has just a few counts. This entry comes from a study of blood T cells in healthy people across ages. Trimming cost V 3 bases and J 6 bases; bases outside gene matches: 7. In germline, CDR1 is MGHRA, CDR2 YSYEKL. This CDR3 is 14 amino acids long. A second PCR, run for roughly 7 to 11 cycles, used a sample-barcoded 5' primer plus a J-beta primer mix. TCRdb called the 5' RACE reads again in MiXCR, with one record for every CDR3 protein. The sample lists around 990,000 distinct CDR3 sequences; more than 30% were seen once. Sample: blood. The chain has TRBV4-1 and TRBJ1-1; 7 nucleotides line up with TRBD1. The clonotype originates from a man in his late teens or twenties in good health. The DNA of the CDR3 is TGCGCCAGCAGCCATCCCGACAGGGTCCCTGAAGCTTTCTTT. Amino acid sequence: CASSHPDRVPEAFF.